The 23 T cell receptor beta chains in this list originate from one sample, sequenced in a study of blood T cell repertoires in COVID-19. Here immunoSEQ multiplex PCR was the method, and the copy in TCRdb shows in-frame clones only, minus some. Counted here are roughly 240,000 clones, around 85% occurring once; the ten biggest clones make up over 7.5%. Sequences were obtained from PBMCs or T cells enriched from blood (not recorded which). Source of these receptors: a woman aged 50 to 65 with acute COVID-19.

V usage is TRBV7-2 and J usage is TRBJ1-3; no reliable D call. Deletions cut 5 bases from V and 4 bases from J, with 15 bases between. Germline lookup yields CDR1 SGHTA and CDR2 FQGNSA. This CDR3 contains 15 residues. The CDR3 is CASSPQSPQGNTIYF. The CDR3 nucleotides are TGTGCCAGCAGCCCGCAAAGCCCACAGGGAAACACCATATATTTT.

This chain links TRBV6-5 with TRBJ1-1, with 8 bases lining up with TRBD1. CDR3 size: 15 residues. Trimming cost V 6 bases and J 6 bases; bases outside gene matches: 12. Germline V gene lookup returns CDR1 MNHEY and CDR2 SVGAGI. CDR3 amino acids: CASRREQGVGSEAFF. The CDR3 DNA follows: TGTGCCAGCAGACGGGAACAGGGGGTAGGTTCTGAAGCTTTCTTT.

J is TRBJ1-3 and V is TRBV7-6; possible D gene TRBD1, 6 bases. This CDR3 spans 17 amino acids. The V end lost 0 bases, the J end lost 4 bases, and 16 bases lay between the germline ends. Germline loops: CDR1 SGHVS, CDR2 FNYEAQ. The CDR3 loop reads CASSLASGGAKGNTIYF. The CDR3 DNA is TGTGCCAGCAGCTTAGCCTCGGGGGGGGCGAAGGGAAACACCATATATTTT.

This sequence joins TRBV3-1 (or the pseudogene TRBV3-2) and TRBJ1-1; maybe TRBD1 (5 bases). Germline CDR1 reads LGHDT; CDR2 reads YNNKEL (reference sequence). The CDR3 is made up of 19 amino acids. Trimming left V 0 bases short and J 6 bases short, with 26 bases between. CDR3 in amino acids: CASSQEIRKDSGGRPEAFF. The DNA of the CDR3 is TGTGCCAGCAGCCAAGAAATCCGCAAAGACAGCGGGGGAAGACCTGAAGCTTTCTTT.

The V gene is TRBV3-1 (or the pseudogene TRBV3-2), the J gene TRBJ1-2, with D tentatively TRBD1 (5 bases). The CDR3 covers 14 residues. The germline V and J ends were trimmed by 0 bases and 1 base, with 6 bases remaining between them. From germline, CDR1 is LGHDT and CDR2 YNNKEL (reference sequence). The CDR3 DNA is TGTGCCAGCAGCCAAGATCAGGGTAACTATGGCTACACCTTC. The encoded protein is CASSQDQGNYGYTF.

The chain's CDR3 is CASSPGSYGYTF. The DNA of the CDR3 is TGTGCCAGCAGTCCCGGGTCCTATGGCTACACCTTC. The V gene is TRBV27, the J gene TRBJ1-2; D is ambiguous. The V end was cut by 5 bases, the J end by 4 bases, with 8 bases between. CDR3 length: 12 amino acids. CDR1 and CDR2 from the germline V gene are MNHEY and SMNVEV (reference sequence).

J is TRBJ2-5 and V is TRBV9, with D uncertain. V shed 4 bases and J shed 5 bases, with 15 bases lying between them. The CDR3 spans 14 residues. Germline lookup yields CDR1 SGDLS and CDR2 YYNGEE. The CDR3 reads CASSPESLRETQYF. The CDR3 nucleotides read TGTGCCAGCAGCCCCGAGAGCCTGAGGGAGACCCAGTACTTC.

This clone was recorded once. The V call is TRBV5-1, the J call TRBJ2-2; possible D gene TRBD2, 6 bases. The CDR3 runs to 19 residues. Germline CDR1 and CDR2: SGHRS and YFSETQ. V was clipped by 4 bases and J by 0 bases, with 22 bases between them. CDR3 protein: CASSPRPGTEAANTGELFF. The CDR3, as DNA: TGCGCCAGCAGCCCAAGACCCGGGACTGAAGCCGCGAACACCGGGGAGCTGTTTTTT.

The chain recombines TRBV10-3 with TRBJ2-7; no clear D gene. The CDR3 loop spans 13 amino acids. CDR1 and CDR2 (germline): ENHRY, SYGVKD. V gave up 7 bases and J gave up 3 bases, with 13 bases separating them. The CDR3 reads CAIKPRLLYEQYF. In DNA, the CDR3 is TGTGCCATCAAGCCCCGCCTCCTCTACGAGCAGTACTTC.

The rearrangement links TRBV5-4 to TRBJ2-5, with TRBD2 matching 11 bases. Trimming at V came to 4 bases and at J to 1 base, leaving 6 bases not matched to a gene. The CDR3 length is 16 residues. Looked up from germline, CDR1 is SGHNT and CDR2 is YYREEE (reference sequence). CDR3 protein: CASSGSLAGVQETQYF. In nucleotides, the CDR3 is TGTGCCAGCAGCGGATCACTAGCGGGGGTCCAAGAGACCCAGTACTTC.

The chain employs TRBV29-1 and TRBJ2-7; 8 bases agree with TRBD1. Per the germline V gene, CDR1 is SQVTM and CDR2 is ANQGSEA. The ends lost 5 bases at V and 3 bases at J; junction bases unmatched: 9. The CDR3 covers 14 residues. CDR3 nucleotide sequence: TGCAGCGTTTTACTCGGGACAGGTGGCTACGAGCAGTACTTC. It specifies CSVLLGTGGYEQYF.

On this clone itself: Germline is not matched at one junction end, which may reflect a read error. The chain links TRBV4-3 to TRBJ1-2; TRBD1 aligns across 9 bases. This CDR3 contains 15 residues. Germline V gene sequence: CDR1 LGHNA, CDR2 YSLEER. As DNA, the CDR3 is TGCGCCAGCAGCCAAGGAGGACAGGGGAGCGATGGCTACATCTTC. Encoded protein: CASSQGGQGSDGYIF.

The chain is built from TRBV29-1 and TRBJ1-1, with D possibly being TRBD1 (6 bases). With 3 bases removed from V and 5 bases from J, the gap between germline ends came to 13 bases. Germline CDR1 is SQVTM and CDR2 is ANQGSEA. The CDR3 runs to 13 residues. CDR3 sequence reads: CSVDRGVNTEAFF. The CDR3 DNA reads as TGCAGCGTTGACAGGGGTGTAAATACTGAAGCTTTCTTT.

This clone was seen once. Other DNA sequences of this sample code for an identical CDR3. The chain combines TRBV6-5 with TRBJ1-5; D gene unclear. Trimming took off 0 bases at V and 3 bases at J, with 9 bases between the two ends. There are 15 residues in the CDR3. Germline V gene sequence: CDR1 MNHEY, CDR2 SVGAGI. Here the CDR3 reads CASSYSRHHNQPQHF. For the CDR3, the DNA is TGTGCCAGCAGTTACTCCCGACACCACAATCAGCCCCAGCATTTT.

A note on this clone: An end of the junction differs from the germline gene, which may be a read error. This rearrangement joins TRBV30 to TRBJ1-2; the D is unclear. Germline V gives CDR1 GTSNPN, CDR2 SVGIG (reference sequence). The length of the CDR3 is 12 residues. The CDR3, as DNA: TGTGCCTGGAGAAGACATAACAATGGCTACACCTTC. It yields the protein CAWRRHNNGYTF.

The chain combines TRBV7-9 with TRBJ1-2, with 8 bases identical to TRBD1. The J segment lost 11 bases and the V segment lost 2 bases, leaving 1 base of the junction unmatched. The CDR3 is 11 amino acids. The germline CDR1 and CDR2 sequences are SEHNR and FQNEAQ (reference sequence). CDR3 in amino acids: CASSLQGAYTF. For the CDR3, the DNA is TGTGCCAGCAGCTTACAGGGGGCTTACACCTTC.

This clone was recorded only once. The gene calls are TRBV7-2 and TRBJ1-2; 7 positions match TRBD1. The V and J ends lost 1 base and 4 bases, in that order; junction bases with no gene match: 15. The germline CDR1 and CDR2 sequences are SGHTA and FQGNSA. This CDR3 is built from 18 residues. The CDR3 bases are TGTGCCAGCAGCTTAGTCCCGGGAGGGGGCGCGTTTATCTATGGCTACACCTTC. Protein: CASSLVPGGGAFIYGYTF.

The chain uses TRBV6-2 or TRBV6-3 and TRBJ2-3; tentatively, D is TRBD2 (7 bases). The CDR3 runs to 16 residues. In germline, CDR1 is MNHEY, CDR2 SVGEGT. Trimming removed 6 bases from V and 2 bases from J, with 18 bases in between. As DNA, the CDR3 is TGTGCCAGCAGCCTCCTTAAGGGGGGGCCCACAGATACGCAGTATTTT. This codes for CASSLLKGGPTDTQYF.

This CDR3 reads CASSYSRGRGGSPLHF. For the CDR3, the DNA is TGTGCCAGCAGTTACTCGAGGGGCAGGGGTGGTTCACCCCTCCACTTT. The gene calls are TRBV6-5 and TRBJ1-6, with a weak D call TRBD1 (6 bases). Germline assignment: CDR1 MNHEY and CDR2 SVGAGI. The CDR3 covers 16 residues. V lost 0 bases and J 9 bases, leaving 15 bases between the germline ends.

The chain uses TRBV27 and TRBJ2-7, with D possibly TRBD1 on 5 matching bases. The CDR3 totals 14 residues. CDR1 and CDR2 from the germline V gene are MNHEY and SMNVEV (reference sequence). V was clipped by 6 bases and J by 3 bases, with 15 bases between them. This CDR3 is CASRLGRGVYEQYF. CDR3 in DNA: TGTGCCAGCAGACTGGGGCGTGGTGTCTACGAGCAGTACTTC.

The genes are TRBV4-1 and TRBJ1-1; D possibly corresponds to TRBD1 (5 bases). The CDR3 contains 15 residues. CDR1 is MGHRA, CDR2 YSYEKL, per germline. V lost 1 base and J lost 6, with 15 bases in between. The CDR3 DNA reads TGCGCCAGCAGCCAAGTATCAGGGTTGGGCGCTGAAGCTTTCTTT. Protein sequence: CASSQVSGLGAEAFF.

CDR3 sequence reads: CASSFFNLQPQHF. CDR3 in DNA: TGTGCCAGCAGTTTTTTTAATTTGCAGCCCCAGCATTTT. The chain recombines TRBV12-3 or TRBV12-4 with TRBJ1-5; D unclear. V shed 3 bases and J shed 7 bases, with 10 bases lying between them. The CDR3 totals 13 residues.

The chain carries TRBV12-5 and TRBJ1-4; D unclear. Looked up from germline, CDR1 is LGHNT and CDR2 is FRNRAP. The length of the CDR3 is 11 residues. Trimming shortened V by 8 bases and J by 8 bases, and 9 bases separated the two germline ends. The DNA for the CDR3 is TGTGCTAGTCCCCCGCGGGAAAAACTGTTTTTT. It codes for CASPPREKLFF.